This T cell receptor beta chain was captured in a study of blood T cells in healthy people across ages. About this clonotype: Its specificity is unknown.

This CDR3 contains 16 residues. After removal of 2 bases from V and 3 bases from J, the junction contained 3 bases not matched to a gene. A sample-barcoded 5' primer and a J-beta primer mix were used in a second PCR of roughly 7 to 12 cycles. Every cDNA molecule carried a tag from a template-switch adaptor bearing 12 random nucleotides. TCRdb reprocessed the 5' RACE reads with MiXCR, giving one entry per CDR3 protein. The repertoire consists of 1.5 million to 2 million distinct CDR3 sequences, with about 28% occurring once and the leading ten covering about 7.7%. Findings and limits, study-wide: The recorded TCR beta diversity per million T cells decreased in a roughly linear manner with age. Unsorted PBMC input precluded a conclusive naive versus antigen-experienced comparison.

Sequencing was performed on blood. This rearrangement joins TRBV12-3 or TRBV12-4 to TRBJ2-5; TRBD2 matches 13 bases. This receptor was identified in a woman in her 30s in good health. CDR3 amino acids: CASSLRTSGREETQYF. DNA of the CDR3: TGTGCCAGCAGTTTACGAACTAGCGGGAGGGAAGAGACCCAGTACTTC.